Reported below is one T cell receptor beta chain. In the authors' workflow: Amplifying reference gene primers gave estimates of nucleated cell counts. Measured with immunoSEQ multiplex PCR; TCRdb has only the in-frame clones, and not every one. From that table come the V and J calls and clone size; the DNA was used to work out D and trimming. The repertoire holds about 58,000 clones, with approximately 90% as singletons. Per the germline V gene, CDR1 is ENHRY and CDR2 is SYGVKD. The CDR3 has 21 residues. With 5 bases clipped from V and 2 bases from J, the junction kept 22 bases outside the gene matches. This sample was taken from a study of blood T cell repertoires in COVID-19. Study-wide context: COVID-19 samples collected from the United States, Italy and Spain covered acute and convalescent phases. T cells, B-cell-depleted T cells, or PBMCs provided the cDNA or gDNA that served as material.

This clonotype was obtained from a woman aged 60 to 75 with active COVID-19. The rearrangement uses TRBV10-3 and TRBJ2-1, with 9 bases that match TRBD2. Sequencing input: peripheral blood. CDR3 sequence reads: CAISTPTGTSHSGTTYNEQFF. CDR3 sequence (DNA): TGTGCCATCAGTACACCTACCGGGACTAGCCACTCTGGGACTACCTACAATGAGCAGTTCTTC.